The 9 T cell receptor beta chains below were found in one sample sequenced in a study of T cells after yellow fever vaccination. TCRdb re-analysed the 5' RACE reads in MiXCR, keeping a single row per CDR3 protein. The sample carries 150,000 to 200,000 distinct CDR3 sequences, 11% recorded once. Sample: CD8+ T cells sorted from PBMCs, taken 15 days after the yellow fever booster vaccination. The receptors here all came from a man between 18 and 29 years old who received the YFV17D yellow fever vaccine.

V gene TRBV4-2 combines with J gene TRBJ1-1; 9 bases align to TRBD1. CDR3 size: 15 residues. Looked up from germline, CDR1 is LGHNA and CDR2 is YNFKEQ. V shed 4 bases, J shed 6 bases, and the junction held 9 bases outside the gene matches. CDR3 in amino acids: CASSPRDRVAAEAFF. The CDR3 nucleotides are TGTGCCAGCAGCCCACGGGACAGGGTCGCCGCTGAAGCTTTCTTT.

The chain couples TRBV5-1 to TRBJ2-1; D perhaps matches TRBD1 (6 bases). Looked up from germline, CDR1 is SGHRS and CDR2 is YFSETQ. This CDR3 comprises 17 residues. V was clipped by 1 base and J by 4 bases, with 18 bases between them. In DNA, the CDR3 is TGCGCCAGCAGCTTGACCACCGGGACACCCGTTTACAATGAGCAGTTCTTC. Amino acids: CASSLTTGTPVYNEQFF.

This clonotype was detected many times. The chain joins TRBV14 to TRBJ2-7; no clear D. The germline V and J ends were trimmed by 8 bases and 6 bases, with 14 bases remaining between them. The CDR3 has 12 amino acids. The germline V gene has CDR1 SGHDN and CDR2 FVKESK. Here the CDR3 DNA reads TGTGCCAGCGTTATGTCTGCACTCGAGCAGTACGTC. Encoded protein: CASVMSALEQYV.

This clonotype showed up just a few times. Written as DNA, the CDR3 is TGTGCCAGCAGCCAAGATCAGGACGGTTCCGGAAACACCATATATTTT. Amino acids: CASSQDQDGSGNTIYF. The V and J genes are TRBV4-2 and TRBJ1-3; D is unresolved. The CDR3 loop spans 16 amino acids. The germline V gene encodes CDR1 LGHNA and CDR2 YNFKEQ. V was cut by 0 bases and J by 4 bases, with 13 bases left in between.

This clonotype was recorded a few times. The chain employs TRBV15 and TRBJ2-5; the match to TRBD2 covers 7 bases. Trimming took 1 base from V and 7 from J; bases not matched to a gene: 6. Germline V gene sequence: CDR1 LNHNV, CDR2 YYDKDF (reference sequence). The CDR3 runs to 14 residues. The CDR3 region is CATSRVGGGATQYF. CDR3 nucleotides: TGTGCCACCAGCAGAGTTGGGGGAGGGGCGACCCAGTACTTC.

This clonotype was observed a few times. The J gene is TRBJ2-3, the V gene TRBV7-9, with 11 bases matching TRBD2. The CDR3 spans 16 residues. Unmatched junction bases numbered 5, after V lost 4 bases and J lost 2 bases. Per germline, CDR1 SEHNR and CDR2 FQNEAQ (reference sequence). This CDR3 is CASSSMTSGATDTQYF. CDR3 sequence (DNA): TGTGCCAGCAGCTCGATGACTAGCGGGGCCACAGATACGCAGTATTTT.

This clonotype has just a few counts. DNA for the CDR3: TGTGCCAGCAGCTTACACAGGGGAGTTTCTGGGGCCAACGTCCTGACTTTC. This encodes CASSLHRGVSGANVLTF. The chain couples TRBV7-9 to TRBJ2-6; 7 bases are a match to TRBD1. V gave up 2 bases and J gave up 1 base; unmatched junction bases: 5. This CDR3 has 17 amino acids. Germline V gene lookup returns CDR1 SEHNR and CDR2 FQNEAQ (reference sequence).

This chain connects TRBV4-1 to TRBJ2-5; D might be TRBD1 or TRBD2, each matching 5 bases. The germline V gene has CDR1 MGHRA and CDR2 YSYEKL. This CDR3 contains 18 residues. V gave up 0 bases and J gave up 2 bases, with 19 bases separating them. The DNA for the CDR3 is TGCGCCAGCAGCCAAGAACAGGTCGGGTTCGGGGCGCAAGAGACCCAGTACTTC. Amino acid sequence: CASSQEQVGFGAQETQYF.

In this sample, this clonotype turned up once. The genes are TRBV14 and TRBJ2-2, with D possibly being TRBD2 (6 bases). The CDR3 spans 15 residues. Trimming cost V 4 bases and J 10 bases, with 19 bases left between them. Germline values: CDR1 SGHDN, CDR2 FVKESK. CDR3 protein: CASSPTGLFFVELFF. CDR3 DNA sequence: TGTGCCAGCAGCCCGACGGGACTGTTTTTTGTGGAGCTGTTTTTT.